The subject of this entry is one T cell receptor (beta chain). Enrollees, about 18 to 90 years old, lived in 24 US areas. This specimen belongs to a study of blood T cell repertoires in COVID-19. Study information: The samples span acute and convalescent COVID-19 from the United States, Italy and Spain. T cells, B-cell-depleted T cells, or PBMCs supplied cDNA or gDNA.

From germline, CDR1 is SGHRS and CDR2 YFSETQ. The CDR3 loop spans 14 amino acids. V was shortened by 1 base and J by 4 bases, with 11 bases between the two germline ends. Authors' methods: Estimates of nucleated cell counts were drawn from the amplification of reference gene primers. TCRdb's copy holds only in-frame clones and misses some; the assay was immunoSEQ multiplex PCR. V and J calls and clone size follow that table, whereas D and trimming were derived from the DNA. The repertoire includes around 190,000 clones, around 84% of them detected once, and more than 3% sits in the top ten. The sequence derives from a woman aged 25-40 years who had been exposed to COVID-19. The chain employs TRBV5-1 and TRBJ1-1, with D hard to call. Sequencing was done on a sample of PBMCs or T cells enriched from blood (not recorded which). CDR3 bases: TGCGCCAGCAGCTTGCGCGGGCCCGCCACTGAAGCTTTCTTT. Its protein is CASSLRGPATEAFF.